This is a list of T cell receptor beta chains from one sample in a study of control samples from healthy donors and cancer patients. The table came from immunoSEQ multiplex PCR; TCRdb's copy has only in-frame clones and leaves some out. The profile shows 70,000 to 85,000 clones, 70% to 85% of them singletons. The source material was PBMCs. These receptors all come from a man aged 60 to 75 with head and neck cancer. Each CDR3 is given with its conserved first and last residue. A D gene is named only where the DNA matches it firmly. The listing skips clone size in some rows; elsewhere it reads once, few, many or a size class.

clone_size | j_call | d_call | v_call | cdr3_aa | cdr3_nt
- | TRBJ2-3 | - | TRBV6-6 | CASSRPEAAVGDTQYF | TGTGCCAGCAGCCGCCCGGAGGCGGCCGTGGGCGATACGCAGTATTTT
- | TRBJ1-3 | TRBD1 | TRBV5-4 | CASSLGGQAAEVGNTIYF | TGTGCCAGCAGCTTAGGGGGACAGGCCGCTGAGGTTGGAAACACCATATATTTT
- | TRBJ2-5 | - | TRBV11-2 | CASSLPGAPETQYF | TGTGCCAGCAGCTTACCGGGGGCCCCCGAGACCCAGTACTTC
- | TRBJ2-7 | - | TRBV5-5 | CASSFPGSYEQYF | TGTGCCAGCAGCTTTCCGGGGTCCTACGAGCAGTACTTC
- | TRBJ1-4 | TRBD1 | TRBV28 | CASNIPQGGYEKLFF | TGTGCCAGCAACATTCCCCAGGGGGGATATGAAAAACTGTTTTTT
- | TRBJ2-3 | TRBD1 | TRBV19 | CASRLFPGQGADTQYF | TGTGCCAGTAGACTGTTCCCGGGACAGGGAGCAGATACGCAGTATTTT
- | TRBJ2-1 | TRBD2 | TRBV5-1 | CASSLGLAGDYNEQFF | TGCGCCAGCAGCTTGGGTCTAGCGGGAGACTACAATGAGCAGTTCTTC
few | TRBJ2-3 | - | TRBV3-1/TRBV3-2 | CASSQSGTDTQYF | TGTGCCAGCAGCCAATCAGGTACAGATACGCAGTATTTT
once | TRBJ2-5 | - | TRBV5-4 | CASSVDLQETQYF | TGTGCCAGCAGCGTGGACTTGCAAGAGACCCAGTACTTC
- | TRBJ1-1 | - | TRBV9 | CASGNRDARDTEAFF | TGTGCCAGCGGGAACCGAGACGCTAGGGACACTGAAGCTTTCTTT
- | TRBJ2-5 | - | TRBV11-2 | CASSLPETQYF | TGTGCCAGCAGCCTCCCAGAGACCCAGTACTTC
- | TRBJ2-5 | - | TRBV10-3 | CAISESNQPEYF | TGTGCCATCAGTGAGTCGAATCAGCCGGAGTACTTC
- | TRBJ1-5 | - | TRBV11-2 | CASSLENSAFQPQHF | TGTGCCAGCAGCTTAGAAAACAGCGCTTTTCAGCCCCAGCATTTT
- | TRBJ1-5 | - | TRBV30 | CAWAWGSQGPQHF | TGTGCCTGGGCCTGGGGATCTCAGGGGCCCCAGCATTTT
- | TRBJ2-1 | TRBD2 | TRBV4-1 | CASSPSGRSYNEQFF | TGCGCCAGCAGCCCCAGCGGGAGGTCCTACAATGAGCAGTTCTTC
- | TRBJ1-2 | - | TRBV7-9 | CASSLDGNYGYTF | TGTGCCAGCAGCTTGGACGGAAACTATGGCTACACCTTC
- | TRBJ1-5 | - | TRBV3-1/TRBV3-2 | CASSQEGQPQHF | TGTGCCAGCAGCCAAGAGGGCCAGCCCCAGCATTTT
- | TRBJ2-7 | - | TRBV19 | CASSIGGAYEQYF | TGTGCCAGTAGTATTGGGGGCGCCTACGAGCAGTACTTC
- | TRBJ2-2 | TRBD1 | TRBV29-1 | CSVAGTGYGELFF | TGCAGCGTTGCCGGGACAGGGTACGGGGAGCTGTTTTTT
- | TRBJ2-7 | TRBD2 | TRBV4-1 | CASSQVGTSDLQF | TGCGCCAGCAGCCAAGTTGGGACTAGCGATCTGCAGTTC
- | TRBJ2-2 | - | TRBV28 | CASSLSAAGTNTGELFF | TGTGCCAGCAGTTTGAGCGCTGCAGGGACGAACACCGGGGAGCTGTTTTTT
- | TRBJ2-1 | - | TRBV15 | CATSRGGSVYNEQFF | TGTGCCACCAGCAGAGGCGGGTCAGTCTACAATGAGCAGTTCTTC